The next 9 T cell receptor beta chains were all read from a single sample in a study of CD8 T cells in ankylosing spondylitis. Regarding the study as a whole: Ankylosing spondylitis blood appeared to carry a characteristic TCR beta motif of fewer than 10 highly homologous variants.

These receptors' targets are unknown. TCRdb re-derived calls from the 5' RACE reads in MiXCR, one entry per CDR3 protein. The sample holds 350,000 to 450,000 distinct CDR3 sequences, 25% to 30% seen once. Sequencing was performed on blood, either unsorted or a sorted T cell fraction (not recorded which). Source of these receptors: a male donor with ankylosing spondylitis.

This clonotype was seen more than once but under ten times. The J gene is TRBJ2-2, the V gene TRBV7-2, with 12 nucleotides matching TRBD2. V lost 5 bases, J lost 3 bases, and 1 base stayed unmatched. Germline V lookup: CDR1 SGHTA, CDR2 FQGNSA. This CDR3 region has 15 residues. CDR3 nucleotide sequence: TGTGCCAGCAGCGGACTAGCGGGGTACACCGGGGAGCTGTTTTTT. Translated: CASSGLAGYTGELFF.

This clonotype was seen only once. The genes are TRBV6-6 and TRBJ1-2; tentatively, D is TRBD1 (5 bases). The germline V gene encodes CDR1 MNHNY and CDR2 SVGAGI (reference sequence). Trimming took off 4 bases at V and 2 bases at J, with 8 bases between the two ends. The CDR3 spans 13 residues. The CDR3 DNA sequence: TGTGCCAGCAGTTCGCGACAGAACTATGGCTACACCTTC. It is translated as CASSSRQNYGYTF.

This clonotype was recorded a few times. This chain connects TRBV5-1 to TRBJ2-2; 8 nucleotides align to TRBD2. The V gene end was trimmed by 4 bases and the J gene end by 0 bases; junction bases not matched to a gene: 5. Germline V gene lookup returns CDR1 SGHRS and CDR2 YFSETQ. This CDR3 is 16 amino acids long. CDR3 region: CASSRTSRSNTGELFF. For the CDR3, the DNA is TGCGCCAGCAGCAGGACTAGCCGATCGAACACCGGGGAGCTGTTTTTT.

V gene TRBV7-2 combines with J gene TRBJ2-1, with D tentatively TRBD1 (6 bases). The V end lost 0 bases, the J end lost 5 bases, and 11 bases lay between the germline ends. This CDR3 has 15 residues. Germline CDR1 and CDR2: SGHTA and FQGNSA. CDR3 in DNA: TGTGCCAGCAGCTTAGCTGTTGGGGGCCACAATGAGCAGTTCTTC. This codes for CASSLAVGGHNEQFF.

The CDR3 coding sequence is TGTGCCAGCAAGCGCGTCCTGAATCAGCCCCAGCATTTT. Residues: CASKRVLNQPQHF. The V call is TRBV12-3 or TRBV12-4, the J call TRBJ1-5; D call uncertain. Trimming took 7 bases from V and 4 from J, leaving 11 bases between them. The CDR3 is 13 amino acids.

This chain connects TRBV5-1 to TRBJ1-1, with TRBD1 matching over 9 bases. Germline V lookup: CDR1 SGHRS, CDR2 YFSETQ. This CDR3 region has 15 residues. V lost 3 bases and J lost 4; bases outside the gene matches: 7. The CDR3 sequence: CASSSTGGLGTEAFF. The CDR3 coding sequence is TGCGCCAGCAGCTCGACAGGGGGACTCGGCACTGAAGCTTTCTTT.

This chain uses TRBV24-1 with TRBJ1-5; TRBD1 matches 9 bases. J was trimmed by 7 bases and V by 4 bases; bases with no gene match: 7. The CDR3 length is 15 residues. Germline assignment: CDR1 KGHDR and CDR2 SFDVKD. The CDR3 DNA reads as TGTGCCACCAGTGACAGACTTGGACAGGGGCAGCCCCAGCATTTT. Protein sequence: CATSDRLGQGQPQHF.

This sequence joins TRBV11-2 and TRBJ1-1, with D hard to call. CDR1 is SGHAT and CDR2 is FQNNGV in the germline V gene. This CDR3 contains 12 residues. Trimming removed 4 bases from V and 4 bases from J, with 7 bases in between. For the CDR3, the DNA is TGTGCCAGCAGCTGGTCTGGCACTGAAGCTTTCTTT. Translation gives CASSWSGTEAFF.

CDR3 nucleotide sequence: TGTGCCTGGAGTGTATTACATGAGCAGTTCTTC. Encoded protein: CAWSVLHEQFF. This chain uses TRBV30 with TRBJ2-1; the D is unclear. CDR1 and CDR2 from the germline V gene are GTSNPN and SVGIG (reference sequence). Trimming stripped 0 bases from V and 8 bases from J, with 5 bases between. The CDR3 sequence is 11 residues long.